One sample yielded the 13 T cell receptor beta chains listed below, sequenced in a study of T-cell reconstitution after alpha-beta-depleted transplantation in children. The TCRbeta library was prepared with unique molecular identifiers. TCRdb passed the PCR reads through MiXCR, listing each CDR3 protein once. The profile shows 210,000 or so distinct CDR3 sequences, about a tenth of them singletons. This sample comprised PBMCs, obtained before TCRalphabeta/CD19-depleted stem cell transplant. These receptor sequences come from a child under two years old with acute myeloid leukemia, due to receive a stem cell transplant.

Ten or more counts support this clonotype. Here the CDR3 reads CASSLQWGQGVNYGYTF. The CDR3, as DNA: TGTGCCAGCAGTCTCCAATGGGGACAGGGAGTCAACTATGGCTACACCTTC. V and J are TRBV27 and TRBJ1-2, with TRBD1 identical over 9 bases. Trimming at V came to 5 bases and at J to 2 bases, leaving 12 bases not matched to a gene. Germline-derived CDR1 and CDR2 are MNHEY and SMNVEV (reference sequence). This CDR3 spans 17 amino acids.

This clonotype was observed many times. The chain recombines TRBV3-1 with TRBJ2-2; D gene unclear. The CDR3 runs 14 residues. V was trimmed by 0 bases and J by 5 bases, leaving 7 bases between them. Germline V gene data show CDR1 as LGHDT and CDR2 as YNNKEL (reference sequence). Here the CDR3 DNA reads TGTGCCAGCAGCCAAGATAGAAGGACCGGGGAGCTGTTTTTT. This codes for CASSQDRRTGELFF. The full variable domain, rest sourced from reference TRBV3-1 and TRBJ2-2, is DTAVSQTPKYLVTQMGNDKSIKCEQNLGHDTMYWYKQDSKKFLKIMFSYNNKELIINETVPNRFSPKSPDKAHLNLHINSLELGDSAVYFCASSQDRRTGELFFGEGSRLTVL.

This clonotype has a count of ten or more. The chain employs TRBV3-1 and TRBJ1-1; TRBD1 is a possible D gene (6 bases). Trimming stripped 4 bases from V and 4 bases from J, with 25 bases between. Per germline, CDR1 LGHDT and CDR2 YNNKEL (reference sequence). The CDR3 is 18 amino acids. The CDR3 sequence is CASSPKAGALTLSTEAFF. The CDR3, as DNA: TGTGCCAGCAGCCCCAAGGCGGGGGCCCTCACCCTGAGCACTGAAGCTTTCTTT. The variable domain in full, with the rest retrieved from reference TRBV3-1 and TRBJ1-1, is DTAVSQTPKYLVTQMGNDKSIKCEQNLGHDTMYWYKQDSKKFLKIMFSYNNKELIINETVPNRFSPKSPDKAHLNLHINSLELGDSAVYFCASSPKAGALTLSTEAFFGQGTRLTVV.

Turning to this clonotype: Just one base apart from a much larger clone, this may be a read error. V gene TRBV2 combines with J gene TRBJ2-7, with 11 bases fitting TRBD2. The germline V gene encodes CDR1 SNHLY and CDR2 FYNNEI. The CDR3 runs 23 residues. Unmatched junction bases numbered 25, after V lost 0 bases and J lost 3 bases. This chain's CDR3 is CASSEALLGVLGIAGGPGYEQYF. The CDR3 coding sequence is TGTGCCAGCAGTGAAGCGCTCCTGGGGGTCCTCGGAATAGCGGGAGGGCCAGGCTACGAGCAGTACTTC.

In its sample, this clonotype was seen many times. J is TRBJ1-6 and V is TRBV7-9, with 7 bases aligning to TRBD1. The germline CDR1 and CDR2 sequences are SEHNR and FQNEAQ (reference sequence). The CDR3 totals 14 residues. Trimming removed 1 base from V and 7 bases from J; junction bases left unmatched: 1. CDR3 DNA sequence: TGTGCCAGCAGCTTAGAGGGGGCAAATTCACCCCTCCACTTT. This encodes CASSLEGANSPLHF.

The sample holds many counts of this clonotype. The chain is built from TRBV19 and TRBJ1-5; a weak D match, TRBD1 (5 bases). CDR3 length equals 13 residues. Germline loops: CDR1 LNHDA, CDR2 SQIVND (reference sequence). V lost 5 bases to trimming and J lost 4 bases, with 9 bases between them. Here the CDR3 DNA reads TGTGCCAGTAGTGAGACAGTAAATCAGCCCCAGCATTTT. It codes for CASSETVNQPQHF.

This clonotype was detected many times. CDR3 in amino acids: CASRRRGGTEAFF. CDR3 sequence (DNA): TGTGCCAGCAGACGACGGGGGGGCACTGAAGCTTTCTTT. This chain links TRBV12-3 or TRBV12-4 with TRBJ1-1, with D possibly matching TRBD1 (5 bases). Deletions cut 6 bases from V and 4 bases from J, with 12 bases between. The CDR3 covers 13 residues.

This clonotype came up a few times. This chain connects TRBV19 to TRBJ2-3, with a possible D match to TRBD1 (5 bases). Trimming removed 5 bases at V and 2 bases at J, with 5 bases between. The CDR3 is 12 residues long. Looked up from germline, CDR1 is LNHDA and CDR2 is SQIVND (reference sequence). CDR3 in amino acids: CASSGATDTQYF. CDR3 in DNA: TGTGCCAGTAGTGGGGCCACAGATACGCAGTATTTT.

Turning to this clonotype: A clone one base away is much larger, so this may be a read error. CDR3 sequence reads: CASSLEGASSYEQSF. DNA for the CDR3: TGTGCCAGCAGCTTAGAGGGGGCATCCTCCTACGAGCAGTCCTTC. The V gene is TRBV7-6, the J gene TRBJ2-7, with 7 bases matching TRBD1. The germline CDR1 and CDR2 sequences are SGHVS and FNYEAQ. This CDR3 has 15 amino acids.

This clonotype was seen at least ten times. CDR3 region: CASSRTSVETQYF. CDR3 nucleotide sequence: TGTGCCAGTAGCCGGACTAGCGTAGAGACCCAGTACTTC. V and J are TRBV19 and TRBJ2-5; TRBD2 matches 9 bases. V was pared by 6 bases and J by 4 bases, with 3 bases of the junction left unmatched. CDR1 is LNHDA, CDR2 SQIVND, per germline (reference sequence). This CDR3 has 13 residues.

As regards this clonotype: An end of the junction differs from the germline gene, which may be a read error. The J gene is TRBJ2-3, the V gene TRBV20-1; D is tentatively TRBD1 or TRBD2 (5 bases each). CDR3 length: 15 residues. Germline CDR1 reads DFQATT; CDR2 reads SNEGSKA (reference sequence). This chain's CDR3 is CGATTGPFGADTQYF. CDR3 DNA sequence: TGCGGTGCTACCACGGGACCTTTTGGAGCAGATACGCAGTATTTT.

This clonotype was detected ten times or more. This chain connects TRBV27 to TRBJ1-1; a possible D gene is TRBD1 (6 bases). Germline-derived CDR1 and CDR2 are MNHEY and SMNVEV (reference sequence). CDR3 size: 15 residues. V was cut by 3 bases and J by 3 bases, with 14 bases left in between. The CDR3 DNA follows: TGTGCCAGCAGTTTTTTTGGGGGCACGGACACTGAAGCTTTCTTT. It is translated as CASSFFGGTDTEAFF.

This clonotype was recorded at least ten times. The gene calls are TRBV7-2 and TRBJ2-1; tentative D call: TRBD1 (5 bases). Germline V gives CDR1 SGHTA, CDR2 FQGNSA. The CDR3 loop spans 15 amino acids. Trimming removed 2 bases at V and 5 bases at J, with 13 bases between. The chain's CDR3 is CASSLPQGAHNEQFF. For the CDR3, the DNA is TGTGCCAGCAGCTTACCTCAGGGTGCCCACAATGAGCAGTTCTTC. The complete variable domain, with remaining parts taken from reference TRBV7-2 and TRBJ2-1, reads GAGVSQSPSNKVTEKGKDVELRCDPISGHTALYWYRQSLGQGLEFLIYFQGNSAPDKSGLPSDRFSAERTGGSVSTLTIQRTQQEDSAVYLCASSLPQGAHNEQFFGPGTRLTVL.